One sample yielded the 23 T cell receptor beta chains listed below, sequenced in a study of identical twins. TCRdb ran MiXCR on the 5' RACE reads and lists one entry per CDR3 protein. The sample shows some 1,600,000 distinct CDR3 sequences, more than 30% of them seen only once. Sequencing was done on a sample of cord blood. The receptors stem from a newborn girl in good health.

V usage is TRBV21-1 and J usage is TRBJ2-1; no check of the table's D call, TRBD1, against the DNA was made. TRBV21-1 is assigned pseudogene status. This CDR3 comprises 11 residues. The CDR3 nucleotides read TGTGCCAGCAGCCCCGGACAGGGCCAGTTCTTC. Translation: CASSPGQGQFF.

The CDR3 here is CATSRDTGGGNQPQHF. The DNA of the CDR3 is TGTGCCACCAGCAGAGATACAGGGGGCGGGAATCAGCCCCAGCATTTT. V gene TRBV15 combines with J gene TRBJ1-5; 9 positions agree with TRBD1. Germline-derived CDR1 and CDR2 are LNHNV and YYDKDF (reference sequence). Unmatched junction bases numbered 4, after V lost 0 bases and J lost 4 bases. CDR3 size: 16 residues.

This clonotype was seen only a few times. The chain combines TRBV4-1 with TRBJ2-4; 10 bases align to TRBD2. Germline lookup yields CDR1 MGHRA and CDR2 YSYEKL. CDR3 length: 15 amino acids. V gave up 1 base and J gave up 6 bases; unmatched junction bases: 3. The CDR3 loop reads CASSQVSSGGNIQYF. The CDR3 DNA reads TGCGCCAGCAGCCAAGTTTCTAGCGGGGGAAACATTCAGTACTTC.

The rearrangement uses TRBV11-2 and TRBJ2-1; 7 bases are shared with TRBD1. The trim removed 2 bases at V and 10 bases at J, leaving 11 bases unmatched. CDR1 is SGHAT, CDR2 FQNNGV, per germline. The CDR3 has 15 amino acids. CDR3 residues: CASSLRGGRVYEQFF. CDR3 DNA sequence: TGTGCCAGCAGCTTACGAGGGGGCAGGGTCTACGAGCAGTTCTTC.

This clonotype was observed a handful of times. The V gene is TRBV28, the J gene TRBJ2-1, with 11 bases that match TRBD2. V dropped 5 bases and J dropped 1; count of bases not matched to a gene: 16. Per the germline V gene, CDR1 is MDHEN and CDR2 is SYDVKM. CDR3 length equals 20 residues. The CDR3 is CASSEPYPTSGGWSYNEQFF. The CDR3 bases are TGTGCCAGCAGTGAGCCCTACCCCACTAGCGGGGGATGGTCCTACAATGAGCAGTTCTTC.

This clonotype was picked up a small number of times. This chain joins TRBV5-1 and TRBJ1-2; 7 bases are shared with TRBD1. Germline V lookup: CDR1 SGHRS, CDR2 YFSETQ. The length of the CDR3 is 16 residues. The J segment lost 0 bases and the V segment lost 4 bases, leaving 9 bases of the junction unmatched. CDR3 amino acids: CASSPRTGRANYGYTF. For the CDR3, the DNA is TGCGCCAGCAGCCCCCGGACAGGACGGGCTAACTATGGCTACACCTTC.

This chain joins TRBV5-1 and TRBJ1-2, with 9 bases lining up with TRBD1. V was pared by 5 bases and J by 5 bases, with 7 bases of the junction left unmatched. CDR1 and CDR2 from the germline V gene are SGHRS and YFSETQ. The CDR3 is 14 residues long. CDR3 sequence reads: CASRGQGRIYGYTF. The CDR3 DNA is TGCGCCAGCAGGGGACAGGGACGGATATATGGCTACACCTTC.

This chain links TRBV4-1 with TRBJ1-2; D ambiguous. Germline CDR1 and CDR2: MGHRA and YSYEKL. The germline V and J ends were trimmed by 1 base and 8 bases, with 14 bases remaining between them. The CDR3 consists of 14 residues. CDR3 sequence: CASSQAPGRHGYTF. The CDR3 DNA is TGCGCCAGCAGCCAAGCTCCAGGACGTCACGGCTACACCTTC.

In this sample, this clonotype turned up many times. The gene calls are TRBV5-1 and TRBJ2-1; tentative D call: TRBD2 (6 bases). Germline V gene data show CDR1 as SGHRS and CDR2 as YFSETQ. The CDR3 spans 15 residues. Trimming took off 0 bases at V and 0 bases at J, with 7 bases between the two ends. CDR3 in amino acids: CASSLGTISYNEQFF. CDR3 DNA: TGCGCCAGCAGCTTGGGGACTATCTCCTACAATGAGCAGTTCTTC.

This clonotype was counted only a few times. This chain links TRBV28 with TRBJ1-2; D is perhaps TRBD1 (5 bases). V shed 2 bases and J shed 2 bases, with 12 bases lying between them. Germline loops: CDR1 MDHEN, CDR2 SYDVKM. CDR3 length: 15 amino acids. The CDR3 DNA reads TGTGCCAGCAGTTTAGGGGCAGGCCCGAACTATGGCTACACCTTC. This gives the protein CASSLGAGPNYGYTF.

This clonotype was observed a handful of times. The V gene is TRBV6-6, the J gene TRBJ2-1; weak D call: TRBD2 (5 bases). Germline CDR1 is MNHNY and CDR2 is SVGAGI (reference sequence). The CDR3 runs to 12 residues. V lost 8 bases and J 7 bases, leaving 12 bases between the germline ends. The CDR3, as DNA: TGTGCCAGCGCGGGCCTTGAGAATGAGCAGTTCTTC. This gives the protein CASAGLENEQFF.

Only a few counts were recorded for this clonotype. One end of the junction is discordant with germline, which a read error may explain. The chain couples TRBV5-1 to TRBJ2-2; TRBD2 matches 8 bases. Germline values: CDR1 SGHRS, CDR2 YFSETQ. The CDR3 extends over 15 amino acids. CDR3 coding DNA: TGCGCCAGCAGCCAGCGACTAGCGAAGACCGGGGAGCTGTTTTTT. Its protein is CASSQRLAKTGELFF.

Details on this clonotype: Since a much larger clone is just one base distant, this may be a read error. V gene TRBV6-5 combines with J gene TRBJ2-1, with D tentatively TRBD2 (5 bases). The V gene's germline CDR1 is MNHEY and CDR2 SVGAGI. The CDR3 is made up of 15 amino acids. The CDR3 DNA is TGTGCCGGCAGTTACCCGGGTAGCGCCTACAATGAGCAGTTCTTC. As protein: CAGSYPGSAYNEQFF.

CDR3 nucleotides: TGCAGTGCTAGGGACTTAAAAGACGGAGCGGATACGCAGTATTTT. Protein product: CSARDLKDGADTQYF. V and J are TRBV20-1 and TRBJ2-3; TRBD2 might be the D (5 bases). The germline V and J ends were trimmed by 3 bases and 6 bases, with 19 bases remaining between them. CDR3 length equals 15 residues. Germline V gene data show CDR1 as DFQATT and CDR2 as SNEGSKA (reference sequence).

The V call is TRBV20-1, the J call TRBJ2-5; no firm D call. This CDR3 has 12 amino acids. Germline V gives CDR1 DFQATT, CDR2 SNEGSKA (reference sequence). With 6 bases removed from V and 1 base from J, the gap between germline ends came to 9 bases. CDR3 bases: TGCAGTGCCCCATATGTCCAAGAGACCCAGTACTTC. This sequence encodes CSAPYVQETQYF.

V and J are TRBV29-1 and TRBJ2-2; D tentatively reads TRBD1 or TRBD2 (6 bases each). Germline-derived CDR1 and CDR2 are SQVTM and ANQGSEA. Trimming removed 7 bases at V and 7 bases at J, with 19 bases between. CDR3 length equals 14 residues. For the CDR3, the DNA is TGCAGCGCTAAGGGGGTAGGAGGGTACGGGGAGCTGTTTTTT. Translated: CSAKGVGGYGELFF.

The chain couples TRBV28 to TRBJ1-1; D gene unclear. V dropped 0 bases and J dropped 10 bases, with 6 bases sitting between them. The CDR3 extends over 11 amino acids. Germline CDR1 is MDHEN and CDR2 is SYDVKM. Here the CDR3 DNA reads TGTGCCAGCAGTTTATGGGATGGAGCTTTCTTT. Its protein is CASSLWDGAFF.

The V and J genes are TRBV18 and TRBJ1-2, with 7 bases identical to TRBD1. J gave up 6 bases and V 1 base, and 8 bases lay outside the gene matches. The CDR3 runs 15 residues. Per the germline V gene, CDR1 is KGHSH and CDR2 is LQKENI. The CDR3 spells CASSPLDRVGDGYTF. DNA for the CDR3: TGTGCCAGCTCACCACTTGACAGGGTTGGGGATGGCTACACCTTC.

This clonotype turned up a few times. The chain combines TRBV6-6 with TRBJ1-2, with D possibly matching TRBD1 (6 bases). The CDR3 has 14 amino acids. Germline assignment: CDR1 MNHNY and CDR2 SVGAGI (reference sequence). V was pared by 1 base and J by 3 bases, with 9 bases between. CDR3 sequence: CASSYYTGYYGYTF. The CDR3 coding sequence is TGTGCCAGCAGTTACTATACAGGGTACTATGGCTACACCTTC.

This chain uses TRBV6-5 with TRBJ2-6; D not certain. This CDR3 has 16 amino acids. From germline, CDR1 is MNHEY and CDR2 SVGAGI. V was trimmed by 6 bases and J by 0 bases, leaving 12 bases between them. The CDR3 region has the DNA TGTGCCAGCAGCCTTGTCACTGGCTCTGGGGCCAACGTCCTGACTTTC. The encoded protein is CASSLVTGSGANVLTF.

This clonotype was found a few times. This chain links TRBV12-3 or TRBV12-4 with TRBJ2-7; 8 bases line up with TRBD2. Trimming at V came to 1 base and at J to 1 base, leaving 3 bases not matched to a gene. The CDR3 has 15 residues. This CDR3 is CASSLERGPSYEQYF. In nucleotides, the CDR3 is TGTGCCAGCAGTTTAGAGCGGGGGCCGTCCTACGAGCAGTACTTC.

V gene TRBV11-2 combines with J gene TRBJ2-3; 7 bases match TRBD2. V gave up 1 base and J gave up 0 bases; unmatched junction bases: 10. CDR3 length equals 18 residues. Per germline, CDR1 SGHAT and CDR2 FQNNGV. The CDR3 spells CASSLATSSGISTDTQYF. The CDR3 nucleotides are TGTGCCAGCAGCTTAGCGACTAGCTCAGGGATTAGCACAGATACGCAGTATTTT.

The rearrangement uses TRBV6-2 or TRBV6-3 and TRBJ2-1; TRBD2 matches at 10 bases. The germline gives CDR1 MNHEY, CDR2 SVGEGT. The CDR3 is 19 residues long. V trimming: 0 bases; J trimming: 4 bases; junction bases outside the gene matches: 12. CDR3 in amino acids: CASSYSMGLLAGSYNEQFF. DNA for the CDR3: TGTGCCAGCAGTTACTCGATGGGCCTACTAGCGGGGAGTTACAATGAGCAGTTCTTC.